One and the same sample provided the 29 T cell receptor beta chains below, sequenced in a study of cytomegalovirus exposure and HLA in healthy donors. In the PCR, 60 Vbeta and 13 Jbeta primers were used. Method: immunoSEQ multiplex PCR; TCRdb's copy keeps in-frame clones and lacks some. In the table there are 170,000 or so clones, roughly 84% of which are singletons. The sequencing sample was made of PBMCs. The source of these receptors is a boy aged 2 to 10 in good health and CMV-seronegative.

This chain uses TRBV2 with TRBJ2-7; maybe TRBD1 (6 bases). The length of the CDR3 is 15 residues. Germline V gene data show CDR1 as SNHLY and CDR2 as FYNNEI. Trimming cost V 1 base and J 2 bases, with 12 bases left between them. The CDR3 is CASSEEVGATYEQYF. As DNA, the CDR3 is TGTGCCAGCAGTGAAGAAGTGGGGGCAACCTACGAGCAGTACTTC.

The gene calls are TRBV28 and TRBJ2-5; the match to TRBD2 covers 8 bases. In germline, CDR1 is MDHEN, CDR2 SYDVKM. J lost 5 bases, V lost 7 bases, and 18 bases had no gene match. The CDR3 has 17 residues. The CDR3 bases are TGTGCCAGCAAAGGGTCTCCAGCTAGCGGGTATGGGGAGACCCAGTACTTC. This sequence encodes CASKGSPASGYGETQYF. Drawing the rest from reference TRBV28 and TRBJ2-5, the complete variable domain is DVKVTQSSRYLVKRTGEKVFLECVQDMDHENMFWYRQDPGLGLRLIYFSYDVKMKEKGDIPEGYSVSREKKERFSLILESASTNQTSMYLCASKGSPASGYGETQYFGPGTRLLVL.

V is TRBV9 and J is TRBJ2-7, with a possible D match to TRBD2 (6 bases). V was trimmed by 0 bases and J by 4 bases, leaving 11 bases between them. Germline assignment: CDR1 SGDLS and CDR2 YYNGEE. There are 14 residues in the CDR3. CDR3 in amino acids: CASSVGLVGYEQYF. The CDR3 bases are TGTGCCAGCAGCGTAGGACTAGTCGGTTACGAGCAGTACTTC.

The chain recombines TRBV18 with TRBJ1-5, with D uncertain. Deletions cut 1 base from V and 7 bases from J, with 11 bases between. This CDR3 contains 14 residues. CDR1 is KGHSH, CDR2 LQKENI, per germline. DNA for the CDR3: TGTGCCAGCTCACCACTACGGGGTGGGCAGCCCCAGCATTTT. Translated, it gives CASSPLRGGQPQHF.

The rearrangement joins TRBV4-1 to TRBJ1-2; a possible D gene is TRBD1 (5 bases). Germline assignment: CDR1 MGHRA and CDR2 YSYEKL. The CDR3 contains 16 residues. Deletions cut 5 bases from V and 0 bases from J, with 16 bases between. CDR3 coding DNA: TGCGCCAGCAGCGGGGCCAGCAGGACCACTAACTATGGCTACACCTTC. Translating it yields CASSGASRTTNYGYTF.

In DNA form, the CDR3 reads TGTGCCAGCAGCGGGAGCGCGATAAGCACAGATACGCAGTATTTT. Translating gives CASSGSAISTDTQYF. The gene calls are TRBV9 and TRBJ2-3; unclear D gene. This CDR3 region has 15 residues. Trimming left V 3 bases short and J 0 bases short, with 11 bases between. The germline gives CDR1 SGDLS, CDR2 YYNGEE.

The genes are TRBV29-1 and TRBJ2-3; D unclear. The CDR3 is 13 amino acids. The germline V gene has CDR1 SQVTM and CDR2 ANQGSEA. The ends were cut back, 0 bases at V and 8 bases at J, with 12 bases in the middle. CDR3 amino acids: CSVEDLQRFTQYF. CDR3 DNA: TGCAGCGTTGAAGATCTTCAGCGCTTTACGCAGTATTTT.

This chain joins TRBV29-1 and TRBJ1-1, with 10 bases that match TRBD1. This CDR3 comprises 14 residues. V dropped 1 base and J dropped 9; count of bases not matched to a gene: 8. Germline values: CDR1 SQVTM, CDR2 ANQGSEA. CDR3: CSVEVTGGGYKAFF. The CDR3 DNA sequence: TGCAGCGTTGAAGTGACAGGGGGCGGGTATAAAGCTTTCTTT. Variable domain in full (rest from reference TRBV29-1 and TRBJ1-1): SAVISQKPSRDICQRGTSLTIQCQVDSQVTMMFWYRQQPGQSLTLIATANQGSEATYESGFVIDKFPISRPNLTFSTLTVSNMSPEDSSIYLCSVEVTGGGYKAFFGQGTRLTVV.

This clone was recorded a few times. The chain couples TRBV7-9 to TRBJ2-1; D perhaps matches TRBD1 (6 bases). CDR3 size: 16 residues. Per the germline V gene, CDR1 is SEHNR and CDR2 is FQNEAQ (reference sequence). V lost 5 bases, J lost 2 bases, and 16 bases lay in between. CDR3 sequence reads: CASSPTAKGAYNEQFF. The CDR3 DNA follows: TGTGCCAGCAGCCCGACGGCCAAGGGGGCCTACAATGAGCAGTTCTTC.

In this sample, this clone turned up once. This sequence joins TRBV10-3 and TRBJ2-7; TRBD1 aligns across 12 bases. The CDR3 sequence is 14 residues long. V shed 4 bases, J shed 6 bases, and the junction held 4 bases outside the gene matches. CDR1 is ENHRY, CDR2 SYGVKD, per germline. The CDR3 coding sequence is TGTGCCATCAGTGGGGGACAGGGGGCAATCGAGCAGTACTTC. It encodes CAISGGQGAIEQYF.

The J gene is TRBJ2-5, the V gene TRBV6-5; the match to TRBD2 covers 7 bases. The J call may not be correct, given that the DNA end is closer to TRBJ2-7. The CDR3 contains 15 residues. The germline gives CDR1 MNHEY, CDR2 SVGAGI. CDR3 DNA sequence: TGTGCCAGCAGCGTACGTGGCGGGAGCTTCTACGAGCAGTACTTC. Protein: CASSVRGGSFYEQYF.

This clone was found once. The chain combines TRBV19 with TRBJ2-1, with TRBD2 as a possible D gene (7 bases). This CDR3 is built from 14 residues. The V and J ends lost 4 bases and 9 bases respectively, with 16 bases between them. Germline values: CDR1 LNHDA, CDR2 SQIVND (reference sequence). CDR3 coding DNA: TGTGCCAGTAGTAATGGACTAGAGGGGGGTGAGCAGTTCTTC. It specifies CASSNGLEGGEQFF.

The genes are TRBV27 and TRBJ2-7; TRBD1 might be the D (5 bases). Trimming took off 8 bases at V and 0 bases at J, with 17 bases between the two ends. Germline assignment: CDR1 MNHEY and CDR2 SMNVEV (reference sequence). The length of the CDR3 is 15 residues. The CDR3: CASRLTPGYSYEQYF. As DNA, the CDR3 is TGTGCCAGCCGACTGACCCCAGGGTACTCCTACGAGCAGTACTTC.

The chain's CDR3 is CASGFPTLVAERETQYF. CDR3 DNA sequence: TGTGCTAGTGGTTTCCCAACGTTGGTAGCGGAGAGGGAGACCCAGTACTTC. The rearrangement links TRBV12-5 to TRBJ2-5; possible D gene TRBD2, 6 bases. With 3 bases removed from V and 5 bases from J, the gap between germline ends came to 22 bases. Per germline, CDR1 LGHNT and CDR2 FRNRAP. The CDR3 is 17 amino acids.

The chain couples TRBV19 to TRBJ2-5; TRBD1 matches at 7 bases. The CDR3 extends over 12 amino acids. Per germline, CDR1 LNHDA and CDR2 SQIVND (reference sequence). With V trimmed by 4 bases and J by 4 bases, 0 bases remained unmatched. The DNA of the CDR3 is TGTGCCAGTAGTAGACAGGGAGAGACCCAGTACTTC. It is translated as CASSRQGETQYF.

The rearrangement joins TRBV6-5 to TRBJ2-3, with unresolved D. Trimming stripped 2 bases from V and 0 bases from J, with 9 bases between. CDR3 length: 15 residues. The germline V gene has CDR1 MNHEY and CDR2 SVGAGI. This CDR3 reads CASSYKLLSTDTQYF. The CDR3 DNA reads as TGTGCCAGCAGTTACAAACTCCTTAGCACAGATACGCAGTATTTT.

This clone showed up just once. This CDR3 fails to terminate in the conserved phenylalanine or tryptophan, so it likely reflects a read error. This chain joins TRBV30 and TRBJ1-2, with 11 bases identical to TRBD1. CDR1 is GTSNPN and CDR2 is SVGIG in the germline V gene (reference sequence). V shed 3 bases and J 1 base; nucleotides not matched to a gene: 7. This CDR3 is built from 16 residues. CDR3 loop: CAWSTPGQGDNYGYTL. CDR3 DNA: TGTGCCTGGAGCACCCCGGGACAGGGGGATAACTATGGCTACACCCTC.

CDR3 loop: CASSTAWEAGYTF. Here the CDR3 DNA reads TGTGCCAGCAGTACCGCCTGGGAGGCTGGCTACACCTTC. The chain is built from TRBV2 and TRBJ1-2; no reliable D call. This CDR3 spans 13 amino acids. Trimming cost V 5 bases and J 7 bases, with 14 bases left between them. From germline, CDR1 is SNHLY and CDR2 FYNNEI. The whole variable domain, remainder taken from reference TRBV2 and TRBJ1-2, is EPEVTQTPSHQVTQMGQEVILRCVPISNHLYFYWYRQILGQKVEFLVSFYNNEISEKSEIFDDQFSVERPDGSNFTLKIRSTKLEDSAMYFCASSTAWEAGYTFGSGTRLTVV.

This clone was detected only once. This CDR3 is CASGSPSNEQFF. Here the CDR3 DNA reads TGTGCTAGTGGTTCCCCTTCGAATGAGCAGTTCTTC. The chain recombines TRBV12-5 with TRBJ2-1, with D uncertain. CDR1 is LGHNT and CDR2 is FRNRAP in the germline V gene. V was pared by 4 bases and J by 7 bases, with 8 bases between. The CDR3 is 12 amino acids. Full variable domain (rest looked up from reference TRBV12-5 and TRBJ2-1): DARVTQTPRHKVTEMGQEVTMRCQPILGHNTVFWYRQTMMQGLELLAYFRNRAPLDDSGMPKDRFSAEMPDATLATLKIQPSEPRDSAVYFCASGSPSNEQFFGPGTRLTVL.

The rearrangement uses TRBV5-1 and TRBJ1-2, with TRBD1 matching over 8 bases. The ends lost 0 bases at V and 5 bases at J; junction bases unmatched: 15. The CDR3 contains 18 residues. Germline CDR1 reads SGHRS; CDR2 reads YFSETQ. The CDR3 loop reads CASSLEVGTGPGTYGYTF. The CDR3 DNA reads as TGCGCCAGCAGCTTGGAAGTGGGGACAGGCCCCGGAACTTATGGCTACACCTTC.

The chain joins TRBV29-1 to TRBJ2-1; no reliable D call. The CDR3 runs to 15 residues. Trimming removed 0 bases at V and 0 bases at J, with 9 bases between. Germline values: CDR1 SQVTM, CDR2 ANQGSEA. The CDR3 DNA follows: TGCAGCGTTGAAGATGCCGATAGCTCCTACAATGAGCAGTTCTTC. As protein: CSVEDADSSYNEQFF.

The chain employs TRBV10-3 and TRBJ2-1, with 9 bases that match TRBD1. The CDR3 runs to 15 residues. V gave up 5 bases and J gave up 2 bases; unmatched junction bases: 4. Germline CDR1 ENHRY, CDR2 SYGVKD. The CDR3 nucleotides read TGTGCCATCAGTCCGGGGGACAGGGCCTACAATGAGCAGTTCTTC. This gives the protein CAISPGDRAYNEQFF.

Turning to this clone: Different DNA sequences within this sample yield the same CDR3. The rearrangement uses TRBV27 and TRBJ2-7; 11 nucleotides match TRBD2. Per the germline V gene, CDR1 is MNHEY and CDR2 is SMNVEV (reference sequence). This CDR3 region has 14 residues. After removal of 3 bases from V and 3 bases from J, the junction contained 1 base not matched to a gene. The CDR3 sequence: CASSFGTSGYEQYF. The CDR3 bases are TGTGCCAGCAGTTTCGGGACTAGCGGCTACGAGCAGTACTTC.

The J gene is TRBJ1-1, the V gene TRBV29-1, with TRBD1 as a possible D gene (6 bases). Germline values: CDR1 SQVTM, CDR2 ANQGSEA. V was shortened by 2 bases and J by 1 base, with 11 bases between the two germline ends. The CDR3 has 14 amino acids. The DNA for the CDR3 is TGCAGCGTTGAACACAGGGCCTGGAACACTGAAGCTTTCTTT. Translated: CSVEHRAWNTEAFF.

This clone occurred a few times. The V gene is TRBV6-1, the J gene TRBJ1-5; D gene ambiguous. The CDR3 has 11 residues. Per germline, CDR1 MNHNS and CDR2 SASEGT. Trimming cost V 6 bases and J 11 bases, with 11 bases left between them. The CDR3, as DNA: TGTGCCAGCAGACTAGATGGGGCCCAGCATTTT. As protein: CASRLDGAQHF.

In its sample, this clone was seen a few times. Here the CDR3 reads CAIRGQGDYGYTF. The CDR3 DNA sequence: TGTGCCATCAGGGGACAGGGAGACTATGGCTACACCTTC. This chain uses TRBV10-3 with TRBJ1-2; 9 bases agree with TRBD1. J lost 3 bases, V lost 6 bases, and 2 bases had no gene match. The CDR3 runs 13 residues. In germline, CDR1 is ENHRY, CDR2 SYGVKD.

The V call is TRBV27, the J call TRBJ2-1; TRBD2 agrees at 13 bases. The CDR3 consists of 17 residues. Germline loops: CDR1 MNHEY, CDR2 SMNVEV (reference sequence). Trimming cost V 1 base and J 9 bases; bases outside gene matches: 9. The chain's CDR3 is CASSLLRLAGGGLEQFF. For the CDR3, the DNA is TGTGCCAGCAGTTTATTGAGACTAGCGGGAGGAGGACTTGAGCAGTTCTTC.

CDR3: CASSTGLAERDEQFF. CDR3 nucleotide sequence: TGTGCCAGTAGTACGGGACTAGCGGAGAGGGACGAGCAGTTCTTC. The chain links TRBV19 to TRBJ2-1, with 11 bases identical to TRBD2. V shed 4 bases, J shed 10 bases, and the junction held 9 bases outside the gene matches. This CDR3 contains 15 residues. Germline assignment: CDR1 LNHDA and CDR2 SQIVND (reference sequence).

This chain links TRBV29-1 with TRBJ2-5; D is possibly TRBD2 (7 bases). The closer fit of TRBJ2-7 to the DNA end suggests the J call may be wrong. CDR1 is SQVTM and CDR2 is ANQGSEA in the germline V gene. This CDR3 spans 14 amino acids. The CDR3 is CSVNGGGAAYEQYF. In DNA form, the CDR3 reads TGCAGCGTCAATGGAGGGGGGGCAGCTTACGAGCAGTACTTC.